This T cell receptor beta chain was sequenced for a study of CD8+CD57+ T cells in acquired aplastic anemia. In the study overall: DNA recovered from sorted CD4+ and CD8+ cells had a mean of approximately 3.5 ug. Regarding the study as a whole: Common to patients and controls were roughly 30 CD8+ CDR3 sequences. The CD8+ Simpson's diversity of patients and controls was not significantly different.

TCR beta VDJ combinations and CDR3 sequences were profiled from genomic DNA. TCRdb itself ran the reads through MiXCR, one entry per CDR3 protein. The sample lists more than 250,000 distinct CDR3 sequences, around three fifths occurring once. Worth noting for this clonotype: The antigen is undetermined. Compared with germline, one end of the junction differs, possibly owing to a read error.

This CDR3 contains 15 residues. CDR1 is SGHTA and CDR2 is FQGTGA in the germline V gene. The sequenced material came from sorted CD4+, CD8+, or CD8+CD57+ T cells (not recorded which) from PBMCs. This receptor was taken from a human donor with severe aplastic anemia or a healthy control (not recorded which). This chain links TRBV7-3 with TRBJ2-2; 7 bases map to TRBD2. CDR3 loop: CASSLSGVSTGELLF. The CDR3 DNA reads as TGTGCCAGCAGCTTGAGCGGGGTATCCACCGGGGAGCTGCTTTTT.